The 11 T cell receptor beta chains below come from one sample, sequenced in a study of blood T cell repertoires in COVID-19. Method: immunoSEQ multiplex PCR; TCRdb's copy keeps in-frame clones and lacks some. The sample holds about 220,000 clones; approximately 85% are singletons and the top ten take around 5%. What was sequenced was peripheral blood. The receptors come from a woman aged 65 to 85 with acute or convalescent COVID-19.

In its sample, this clone was seen once. The chain couples TRBV28 to TRBJ1-4; 7 bases fit TRBD1. This CDR3 is 15 amino acids long. The germline V gene encodes CDR1 MDHEN and CDR2 SYDVKM. The V gene end was trimmed by 3 bases and the J gene end by 8 bases; junction bases not matched to a gene: 9. This chain's CDR3 is CASSFPTGLSEKLFF. In nucleotides, the CDR3 is TGTGCCAGCAGTTTTCCGACAGGGTTATCGGAAAAACTGTTTTTT. Full variable domain (remainder filled in from reference TRBV28 and TRBJ1-4): DVKVTQSSRYLVKRTGEKVFLECVQDMDHENMFWYRQDPGLGLRLIYFSYDVKMKEKGDIPEGYSVSREKKERFSLILESASTNQTSMYLCASSFPTGLSEKLFFGSGTQLSVL.

The sample holds one count of this clone. The chain links TRBV2 to TRBJ2-7; 9 bases agree with TRBD2. V shed 6 bases and J 1 base; nucleotides not matched to a gene: 4. Germline assignment: CDR1 SNHLY and CDR2 FYNNEI. There are 14 residues in the CDR3. CDR3 sequence reads: CASSRLADSYEQYF. In DNA, the CDR3 is TGTGCCAGCAGCCGACTAGCGGATTCCTACGAGCAGTACTTC.

The CDR3 DNA sequence: TGTGCCAGCAGCCAGACAGGGATGACTGAAGCTTTCTTT. Translation gives CASSQTGMTEAFF. This sequence joins TRBV7-8 and TRBJ1-1; TRBD1 matches 7 bases. Trimming at V came to 5 bases and at J to 5 bases, leaving 5 bases not matched to a gene. The CDR3 runs 13 residues. Germline V gives CDR1 SGHVS, CDR2 FQNEAQ.

The gene calls are TRBV7-6 and TRBJ1-1; tentative D call: TRBD1 (6 bases). V lost 6 bases and J lost 1, with 12 bases in between. This CDR3 contains 14 residues. Per germline, CDR1 SGHVS and CDR2 FNYEAQ. The CDR3 nucleotides are TGTGCCAGCAGTTGGCCGACAGGGAACACTGAAGCTTTCTTT. Protein sequence: CASSWPTGNTEAFF.

This chain links TRBV2 with TRBJ1-2; 9 bases map to TRBD1. The J segment lost 7 bases and the V segment lost 6 bases, leaving 9 bases of the junction unmatched. Germline values: CDR1 SNHLY, CDR2 FYNNEI. The CDR3 consists of 14 residues. The CDR3 DNA sequence: TGTGCCAGCAGAAAATGGGACAGGGTCTCTGGCTACACCTTC. The encoded protein is CASRKWDRVSGYTF.

The rearrangement joins TRBV7-8 to TRBJ1-2; 7 positions match TRBD1. CDR1 SGHVS and CDR2 FQNEAQ come from the germline V gene. The CDR3 has 14 residues. Germline trimming cut 0 bases from V and 2 bases from J; bases unmatched to any gene: 0. The CDR3 coding sequence is TGTGCCAGCAGCTTAGCGACAGGGAACTATGGCTACACCTTC. This encodes CASSLATGNYGYTF.

The rearrangement uses TRBV11-2 and TRBJ1-1; a possible D gene is TRBD1 (5 bases). The V and J ends lost 5 bases and 4 bases respectively, with 17 bases between them. The CDR3 length is 15 residues. Germline V gene sequence: CDR1 SGHAT, CDR2 FQNNGV. The CDR3 DNA reads as TGTGCCAGCAGCCCACAAATGGGGGGGGGCACTGAAGCTTTCTTT. This translates into CASSPQMGGGTEAFF.

The chain combines TRBV10-2 with TRBJ2-3, with 8 bases matching TRBD2. The V segment lost 6 bases and the J segment 0 bases; nucleotides outside the gene matches: 17. CDR1 is WSHSY and CDR2 is SAAADI in the germline V gene. The length of the CDR3 is 19 residues. The CDR3 DNA is TGCGCCAGCAGGAAAGCGGGGGCGACGCATGATTATAGCACAGATACGCAGTATTTT. Protein sequence: CASRKAGATHDYSTDTQYF.

V and J are TRBV30 and TRBJ2-3; D not resolved. Between the trimmed V and J ends, which lost 0 bases and 6 bases, there was a span of 7 bases. This CDR3 spans 12 amino acids. Germline V gives CDR1 GTSNPN, CDR2 SVGIG (reference sequence). CDR3 loop: CAWSVLRDTQYF. As DNA, the CDR3 is TGTGCCTGGAGTGTACTAAGGGATACGCAGTATTTT.

This chain uses TRBV10-2 with TRBJ1-4, with 9 nucleotides matching TRBD1. The CDR3 is 14 residues long. In germline, CDR1 is WSHSY, CDR2 SAAADI. V lost 7 bases to trimming and J lost 4 bases; unmatched junction nucleotides: 4. CDR3 region: CASKKGQGNEKLFF. Here the CDR3 DNA reads TGCGCCAGCAAAAAGGGACAGGGTAATGAAAAACTGTTTTTT.

The chain has TRBV10-3 and TRBJ2-7; tentative D call: TRBD2 (6 bases). Germline V gene data show CDR1 as ENHRY and CDR2 as SYGVKD. CDR3 length: 15 amino acids. V lost 2 bases and J 3 bases, leaving 14 bases between the germline ends. The CDR3 coding sequence is TGTGCCATCAGTGAGCCCGGAGGGCGGGTCTACGAGCAGTACTTC. Translated, it gives CAISEPGGRVYEQYF.